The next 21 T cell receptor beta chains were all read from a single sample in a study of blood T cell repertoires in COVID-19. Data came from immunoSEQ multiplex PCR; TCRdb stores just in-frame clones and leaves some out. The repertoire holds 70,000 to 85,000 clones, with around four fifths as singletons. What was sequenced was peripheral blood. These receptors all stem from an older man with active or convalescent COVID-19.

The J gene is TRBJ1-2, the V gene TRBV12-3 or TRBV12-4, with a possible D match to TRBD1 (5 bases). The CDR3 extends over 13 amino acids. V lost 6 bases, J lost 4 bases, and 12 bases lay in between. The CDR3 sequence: CASRLGVGYGYTF. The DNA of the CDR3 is TGTGCCAGCAGGCTAGGGGTGGGCTATGGCTACACCTTC.

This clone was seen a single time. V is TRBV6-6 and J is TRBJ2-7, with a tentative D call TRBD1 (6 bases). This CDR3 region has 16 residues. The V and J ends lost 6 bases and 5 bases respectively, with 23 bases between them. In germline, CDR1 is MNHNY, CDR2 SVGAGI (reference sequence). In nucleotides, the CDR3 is TGTGCCAGCAGCCTCTTCAGGGGCGCCAGGCTTGACGAGCAGTACTTC. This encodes CASSLFRGARLDEQYF.

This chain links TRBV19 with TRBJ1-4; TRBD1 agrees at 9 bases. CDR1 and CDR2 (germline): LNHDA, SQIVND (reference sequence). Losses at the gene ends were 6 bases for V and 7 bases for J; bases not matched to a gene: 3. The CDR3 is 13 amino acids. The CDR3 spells CASRKDRGEKLFF. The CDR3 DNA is TGTGCCAGTAGAAAGGACAGGGGTGAAAAACTGTTTTTT.

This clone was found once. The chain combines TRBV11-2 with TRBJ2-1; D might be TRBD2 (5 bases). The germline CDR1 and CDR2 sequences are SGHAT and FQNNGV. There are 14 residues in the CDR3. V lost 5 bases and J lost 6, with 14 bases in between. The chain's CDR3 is CASSLGSVFNEQFF. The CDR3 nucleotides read TGTGCCAGCAGCCTAGGGAGCGTATTCAATGAGCAGTTCTTC.

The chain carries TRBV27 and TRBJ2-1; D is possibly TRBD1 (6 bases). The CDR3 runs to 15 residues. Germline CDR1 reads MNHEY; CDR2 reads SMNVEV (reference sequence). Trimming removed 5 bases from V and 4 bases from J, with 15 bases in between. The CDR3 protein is CASSQQGAPYNEQFF. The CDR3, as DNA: TGTGCCAGCAGTCAACAGGGAGCTCCTTACAATGAGCAGTTCTTC.

CDR3 sequence (DNA): TGTGCCAGCAGCCCCATGCAGCTAGCGGGAGAAGAGACCCAGTACTTC. This codes for CASSPMQLAGEETQYF. J is TRBJ2-5 and V is TRBV11-2; TRBD2 aligns across 10 bases. This CDR3 is built from 16 residues. V lost 5 bases and J lost 3; bases outside the gene matches: 9. Germline V gives CDR1 SGHAT, CDR2 FQNNGV.

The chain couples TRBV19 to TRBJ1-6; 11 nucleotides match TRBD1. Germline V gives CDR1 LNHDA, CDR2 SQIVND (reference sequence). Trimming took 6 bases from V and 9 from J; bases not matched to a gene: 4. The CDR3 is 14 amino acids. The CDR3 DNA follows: TGTGCCAGTAGGGCCGGGACAGGGGGTTCACCCCTCCACTTT. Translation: CASRAGTGGSPLHF.

The CDR3, as DNA: TGTGCCAGCAGTTACACGACGGAGACAGGGGCCAGACACAATGAGCAGTTCTTC. It yields the protein CASSYTTETGARHNEQFF. The rearrangement uses TRBV6-2 or TRBV6-3 and TRBJ2-1; TRBD1 matches at 8 bases. Germline V gives CDR1 MNHEY, CDR2 SVGEGT. V lost 2 bases, J lost 5 bases, and 14 bases stayed unmatched. This CDR3 spans 18 amino acids.

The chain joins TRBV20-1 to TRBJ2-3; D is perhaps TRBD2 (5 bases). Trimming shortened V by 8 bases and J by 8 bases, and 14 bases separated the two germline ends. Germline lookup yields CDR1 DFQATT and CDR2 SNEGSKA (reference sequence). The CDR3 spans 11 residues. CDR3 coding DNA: TGCAGTCTCGAAACGGGAACTACGCAGTATTTT. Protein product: CSLETGTTQYF.

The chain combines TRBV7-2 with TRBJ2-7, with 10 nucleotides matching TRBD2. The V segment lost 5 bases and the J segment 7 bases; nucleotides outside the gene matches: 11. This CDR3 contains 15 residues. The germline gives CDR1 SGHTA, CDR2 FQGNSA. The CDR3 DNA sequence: TGTGCCAGCAGCCAAACGAGCGGGAGGGCTTCTGAGCAGTACTTC. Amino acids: CASSQTSGRASEQYF.

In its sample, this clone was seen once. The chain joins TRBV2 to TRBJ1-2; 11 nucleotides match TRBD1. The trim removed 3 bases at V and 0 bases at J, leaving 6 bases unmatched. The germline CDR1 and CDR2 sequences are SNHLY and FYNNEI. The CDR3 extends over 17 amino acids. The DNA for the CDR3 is TGTGCCAGCAGTGAGGGACAGGGGGAAGACGCTAACTATGGCTACACCTTC. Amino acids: CASSEGQGEDANYGYTF.

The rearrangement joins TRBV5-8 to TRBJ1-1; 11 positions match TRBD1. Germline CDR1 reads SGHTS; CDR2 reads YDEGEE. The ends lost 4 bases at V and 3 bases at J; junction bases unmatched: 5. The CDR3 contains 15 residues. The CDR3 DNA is TGTGCCAGCAGCCCCGGACAGGGGGCTGACACTGAAGCTTTCTTT. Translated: CASSPGQGADTEAFF. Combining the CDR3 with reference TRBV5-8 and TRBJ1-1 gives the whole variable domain EAGVTQSPTHLIKTRGQQATLRCSPISGHTSVYWYQQALGLGLQFLLWYDEGEERNRGNFPPRFSGRQFPNYSSELNVNALELEDSALYLCASSPGQGADTEAFFGQGTRLTVV.

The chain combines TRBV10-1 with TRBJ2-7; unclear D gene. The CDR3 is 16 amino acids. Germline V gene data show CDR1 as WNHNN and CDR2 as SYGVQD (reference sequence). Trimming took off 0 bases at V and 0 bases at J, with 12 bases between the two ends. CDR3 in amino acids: CASSESATVSSYEQYF. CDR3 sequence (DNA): TGCGCCAGCAGTGAGTCAGCTACAGTCAGCTCCTACGAGCAGTACTTC.

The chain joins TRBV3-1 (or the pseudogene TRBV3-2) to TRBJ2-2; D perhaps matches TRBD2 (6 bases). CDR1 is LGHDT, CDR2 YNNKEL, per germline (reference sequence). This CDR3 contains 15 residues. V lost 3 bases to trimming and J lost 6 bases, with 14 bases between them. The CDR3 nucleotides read TGTGCCAGCAGCCACGCAACAGGAGGGGCCGGGGAGCTGTTTTTT. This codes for CASSHATGGAGELFF.

In nucleotides, the CDR3 is TGCGCCAGCAGCTCAGGGTCCTACGAGCAGTACTTC. Its protein product is CASSSGSYEQYF. The chain joins TRBV5-1 to TRBJ2-7, with a tentative D call TRBD1 (5 bases). Germline V CDR1 and CDR2: SGHRS, YFSETQ. Trimming shortened V by 3 bases and J by 1 base, and 5 bases separated the two germline ends. The CDR3 extends over 12 amino acids.

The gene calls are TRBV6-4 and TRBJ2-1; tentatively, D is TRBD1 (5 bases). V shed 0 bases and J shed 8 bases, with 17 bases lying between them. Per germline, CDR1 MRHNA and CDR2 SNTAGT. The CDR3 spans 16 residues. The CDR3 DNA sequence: TGTGCCAGCAGTGACTCGAGTGGGGCAGGGATGGATGAGCAGTTCTTC. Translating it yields CASSDSSGAGMDEQFF.

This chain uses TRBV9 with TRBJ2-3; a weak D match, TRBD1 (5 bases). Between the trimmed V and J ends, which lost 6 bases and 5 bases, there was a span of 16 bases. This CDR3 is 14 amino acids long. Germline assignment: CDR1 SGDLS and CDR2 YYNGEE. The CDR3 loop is CASTPSRGKDTQYF. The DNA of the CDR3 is TGTGCCAGCACCCCATCAAGGGGCAAAGATACGCAGTATTTT.

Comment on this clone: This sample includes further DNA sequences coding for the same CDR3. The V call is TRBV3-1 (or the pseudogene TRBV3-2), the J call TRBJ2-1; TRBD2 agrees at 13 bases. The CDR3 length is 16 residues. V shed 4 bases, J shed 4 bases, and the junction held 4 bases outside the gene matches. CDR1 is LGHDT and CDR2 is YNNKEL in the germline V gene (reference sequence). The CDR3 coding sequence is TGTGCCAGCAGCCCTAGGACTAGCGGGGGTTACAATGAGCAGTTCTTC. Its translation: CASSPRTSGGYNEQFF.

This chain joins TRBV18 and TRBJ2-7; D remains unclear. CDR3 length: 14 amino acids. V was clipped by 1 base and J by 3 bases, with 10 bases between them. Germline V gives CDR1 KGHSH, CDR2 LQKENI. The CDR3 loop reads CASSPQRTDYEQYF. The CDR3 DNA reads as TGTGCCAGCTCACCACAGCGTACCGACTACGAGCAGTACTTC. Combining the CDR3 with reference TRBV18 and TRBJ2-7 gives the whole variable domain NAGVMQNPRHLVRRRGQEARLRCSPMKGHSHVYWYRQLPEEGLKFMVYLQKENIIDESGMPKERFSAEFPKEGPSILRIQQVVRGDSAAYFCASSPQRTDYEQYFGPGTRLTVT.

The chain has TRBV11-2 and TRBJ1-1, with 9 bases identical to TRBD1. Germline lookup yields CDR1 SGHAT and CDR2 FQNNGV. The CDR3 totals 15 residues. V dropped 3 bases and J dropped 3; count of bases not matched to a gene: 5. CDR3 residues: CASSFTGGRDTEAFF. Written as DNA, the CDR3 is TGTGCCAGCAGCTTCACAGGGGGCCGGGACACTGAAGCTTTCTTT.

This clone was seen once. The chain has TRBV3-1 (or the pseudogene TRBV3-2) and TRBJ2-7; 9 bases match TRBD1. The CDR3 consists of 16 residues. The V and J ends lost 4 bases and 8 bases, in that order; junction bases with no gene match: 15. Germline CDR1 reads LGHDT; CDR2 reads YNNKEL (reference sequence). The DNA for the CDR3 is TGTGCCAGCAGCCCTCCAGGGGGGGACAGGGAGGTCAAGCAGTACTTC. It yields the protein CASSPPGGDREVKQYF.